The entry below describes one T cell receptor beta chain. What it binds is unknown. The V gene lost 4 bases and the J gene lost 4 bases, with 8 bases spanning the gap. Germline V lookup: CDR1 SGHTS, CDR2 YDEGEE. This CDR3 is built from 12 residues. The data were taken from a study of T cell responses to AZD1222 COVID-19 vaccine. Notes on the study in general: Baseline seropositives among AZD1222 recipients totaled only five to seven. Scientists sampled the repertoires only once the peak T cell response had passed. The study reported that nearly half of spike-specific TCRs target unmutated variant regions. Clonal diversity may have been underestimated, and the donors were mostly white British, with more females than males.

TCRdb's table, derived via immunoSEQ multiplex PCR, lists solely in-frame clones and lacks some. This sample has around 100,000 clones, with 92% found just once. Specimen: peripheral blood, collected on day 0 of AZD1222 vaccination. The chain recombines TRBV5-8 with TRBJ1-2; unclear D gene. The TCR sequence derives from an adult in good health. The CDR3, as DNA: TGTGCCAGCAGCCCCGACTCCTATGGCTACACCTTC. It is translated as CASSPDSYGYTF.